This passage covers 29 T cell receptor beta chains from one sample sequenced in a study of T-cell memory formation after mild COVID-19. TCRdb independently ran MiXCR on the 5' RACE reads; one entry per CDR3 protein. Among roughly 250,000 distinct CDR3 sequences listed, about 15% were seen once. Sequencing used PBMCs or a T cell subset sorted from them (not recorded which). The origin of the receptors is a man in his late teens or twenties who had mild COVID-19 (a few samples of this study predate the infection). Cell type and time point are not known.

The V gene is TRBV29-1, the J gene TRBJ1-2, with TRBD1 as a possible D gene (6 bases). Germline assignment: CDR1 SQVTM and CDR2 ANQGSEA. V gave up 1 base and J gave up 2 bases, with 8 bases separating them. This CDR3 spans 13 amino acids. The CDR3 DNA reads TGCAGCGTTGAAGGAGGACAGAACTATGGCTACACCTTC. It is translated as CSVEGGQNYGYTF.

J is TRBJ1-6 and V is TRBV6-1; possibly TRBD1 for D (5 bases). This CDR3 has 13 residues. V lost 8 bases and J lost 8, with 13 bases in between. The V gene's germline CDR1 is MNHNS and CDR2 SASEGT. Here the CDR3 DNA reads TGTGCCAGCGGGGGATCAGAGCATTCACCCCTCCACTTT. This encodes CASGGSEHSPLHF.

The chain employs TRBV10-3 and TRBJ2-1; maybe TRBD1 (5 bases). In germline, CDR1 is ENHRY, CDR2 SYGVKD. V dropped 3 bases and J dropped 9 bases, with 9 bases sitting between them. This CDR3 comprises 12 residues. As DNA, the CDR3 is TGTGCCATCAGTGACAGGGATAGTGAGCAGTTCTTC. It encodes CAISDRDSEQFF.

This clonotype was seen a handful of times. The chain has TRBV7-9 and TRBJ2-6; D possibly corresponds to TRBD2 (6 bases). CDR3 length equals 15 residues. The V gene's germline CDR1 is SEHNR and CDR2 FQNEAQ (reference sequence). The V end lost 7 bases, the J end lost 2 bases, and 12 bases lay between the germline ends. The CDR3 reads CASTPGEAGANVLTF. CDR3 nucleotides: TGTGCCAGCACCCCGGGGGAGGCTGGGGCCAACGTCCTGACTTTC.

The V call is TRBV18, the J call TRBJ1-2; D is ambiguous. Germline CDR1 reads KGHSH; CDR2 reads LQKENI. The CDR3 spans 14 residues. The V and J ends lost 0 bases and 7 bases respectively, with 12 bases between them. The CDR3 nucleotides read TGTGCCAGCTCACCACCGGAAGAGTCGGGTGGCTACACCTTC. This codes for CASSPPEESGGYTF.

The chain recombines TRBV7-2 with TRBJ2-4; perhaps TRBD2 as D (5 bases). Germline loops: CDR1 SGHTA, CDR2 FQGNSA. V gave up 8 bases and J gave up 0 bases, with 20 bases separating them. The CDR3 has 17 residues. CDR3 in amino acids: CASELSYGVGAKNIQYF. The CDR3 region has the DNA TGTGCCAGCGAGCTTAGCTACGGGGTGGGAGCCAAAAACATTCAGTACTTC.

V gene TRBV12-3 or TRBV12-4 combines with J gene TRBJ2-4; 8 bases match TRBD2. The CDR3 loop spans 15 amino acids. Trimming cost V 5 bases and J 2 bases; bases outside gene matches: 5. The CDR3 DNA is TGTGCCAGCAGTCCCGGGGGGGGATCCAAAAACATTCAGTACTTC. It is translated as CASSPGGGSKNIQYF.

The rearrangement links TRBV5-5 to TRBJ2-2; TRBD2 might be the D (6 bases). Germline CDR1 and CDR2: SGHKS and YYEKEE (reference sequence). V shed 4 bases and J shed 2 bases, with 12 bases lying between them. The CDR3 extends over 15 amino acids. CDR3 nucleotide sequence: TGTGCCAGCAGCATTTTGGGGGGAAACACCGGGGAGCTGTTTTTT. It translates to CASSILGGNTGELFF.

The genes are TRBV7-2 and TRBJ2-1; D possibly corresponds to TRBD2 (6 bases). Trimming shortened V by 0 bases and J by 8 bases, and 23 bases separated the two germline ends. The CDR3 runs 18 residues. Germline assignment: CDR1 SGHTA and CDR2 FQGNSA. The CDR3 is CASSLASSAGTRGHEQFF. CDR3 DNA sequence: TGTGCCAGCAGCTTAGCTTCGTCGGCGGGGACGAGGGGCCATGAGCAGTTCTTC.

The chain combines TRBV18 with TRBJ2-1; possible D gene TRBD1, 5 bases. The CDR3 is made up of 18 amino acids. CDR1 and CDR2 from the germline V gene are KGHSH and LQKENI. Trimming cost V 3 bases and J 2 bases, with 20 bases left between them. CDR3 DNA: TGTGCCAGCTCACCCCCCGCGGCGGCAGGGTGGACCTACAATGAGCAGTTCTTC. Its protein is CASSPPAAAGWTYNEQFF.

V and J are TRBV12-3 or TRBV12-4 and TRBJ2-7; 8 bases match TRBD1. There are 14 residues in the CDR3. The V gene end was trimmed by 2 bases and the J gene end by 3 bases; junction bases not matched to a gene: 3. Here the CDR3 reads CASSLQGAHYEQYV. The CDR3 DNA sequence: TGTGCCAGCAGTTTACAGGGGGCGCACTACGAGCAGTACGTC.

V usage is TRBV7-6 and J usage is TRBJ2-1, with 9 bases that match TRBD1. Per the germline V gene, CDR1 is SGHVS and CDR2 is FNYEAQ. This CDR3 has 17 residues. The J segment lost 5 bases and the V segment lost 2 bases, leaving 10 bases of the junction unmatched. The CDR3 DNA follows: TGTGCCAGCAGCTTACAGGGTCCGGGACAGGGAAACAATGAGCAGTTCTTC. Translated, it gives CASSLQGPGQGNNEQFF. Full variable domain (missing parts from reference TRBV7-6 and TRBJ2-1): GAGVSQSPRYKVTKRGQDVALRCDPISGHVSLYWYRQALGQGPEFLTYFNYEAQQDKSGLPNDRFSAERPEGSISTLTIQRTEQRDSAMYRCASSLQGPGQGNNEQFFGPGTRLTVL.

This clonotype was observed a handful of times. The CDR3 reads CASSSGPLNSPLHF. For the CDR3, the DNA is TGTGCCAGCAGCTCGGGACCCCTGAATTCACCCCTCCACTTT. The V gene is TRBV7-2, the J gene TRBJ1-6, with D possibly matching TRBD1 (5 bases). The V gene's germline CDR1 is SGHTA and CDR2 FQGNSA. V dropped 4 bases and J dropped 7 bases, with 11 bases sitting between them. The length of the CDR3 is 14 residues.

The rearrangement joins TRBV12-3 or TRBV12-4 to TRBJ1-2; tentative D call: TRBD1 (5 bases). CDR3 length: 14 amino acids. The V gene lost 5 bases and the J gene lost 4 bases, with 14 bases spanning the gap. CDR3 loop: CASSLVGQGYGYTF. The CDR3 DNA is TGTGCCAGCAGTCTTGTCGGCCAGGGCTATGGCTACACCTTC.

This rearrangement joins TRBV7-9 to TRBJ1-4; 7 bases align to TRBD1. The germline CDR1 and CDR2 sequences are SEHNR and FQNEAQ (reference sequence). The CDR3 runs 16 residues. V trimming: 4 bases; J trimming: 0 bases; junction bases outside the gene matches: 5. CDR3 loop: CASSSDREATNEKLFF. CDR3 sequence (DNA): TGTGCCAGCAGCTCCGACAGGGAGGCAACTAATGAAAAACTGTTTTTT.

The chain couples TRBV20-1 to TRBJ1-3; TRBD1 aligns across 8 bases. Germline CDR1 reads DFQATT; CDR2 reads SNEGSKA (reference sequence). The CDR3 covers 14 residues. The V segment lost 5 bases and the J segment 0 bases; nucleotides outside the gene matches: 3. CDR3 nucleotides: TGCAGTGCTGCGGACAGGGTCTCTGGAAACACCATATATTTT. It is translated as CSAADRVSGNTIYF.

This clonotype was counted only a few times. V is TRBV20-1 and J is TRBJ2-3; D not resolved. The CDR3 extends over 12 amino acids. Trimming took 5 bases from V and 2 from J, leaving 8 bases between them. Germline-derived CDR1 and CDR2 are DFQATT and SNEGSKA (reference sequence). The CDR3 reads CSAGVLTDTQYF. The CDR3 DNA reads TGCAGTGCTGGCGTACTCACAGATACGCAGTATTTT.

This clonotype has just a few counts. This chain links TRBV12-3 or TRBV12-4 with TRBJ1-2; D perhaps matches TRBD1 (5 bases). The CDR3 is made up of 16 amino acids. The V end lost 3 bases, the J end lost 0 bases, and 14 bases lay between the germline ends. CDR3 DNA sequence: TGTGCCAGCAGTTTGAGGGGAAGTATACCTAACTATGGCTACACCTTC. This codes for CASSLRGSIPNYGYTF.

This clonotype was observed a few times. The chain is built from TRBV5-1 and TRBJ2-4; no firm D call. V was cut by 3 bases and J by 2 bases, with 9 bases left in between. CDR1 is SGHRS, CDR2 YFSETQ, per germline. The CDR3 contains 14 residues. CDR3 sequence reads: CASSSMATKNIQYF. The CDR3 nucleotides are TGCGCCAGCAGCTCCATGGCCACCAAAAACATTCAGTACTTC.

This clonotype was seen a handful of times. V and J are TRBV12-3 or TRBV12-4 and TRBJ1-1, with TRBD1 as a possible D gene (5 bases). V was trimmed by 2 bases and J by 7 bases, leaving 11 bases between them. This CDR3 comprises 13 residues. The CDR3, as DNA: TGTGCCAGCAGTTTACCAGGGATCAATGAAGCTTTCTTT. It is translated as CASSLPGINEAFF.

This clonotype showed up many times. The chain is built from TRBV5-1 and TRBJ1-2; no clear D gene. Germline CDR1 is SGHRS and CDR2 is YFSETQ. The V end lost 4 bases, the J end lost 5 bases, and 12 bases lay between the germline ends. This CDR3 comprises 13 residues. The CDR3 DNA sequence: TGCGCCAGCAGCGAACCGGGAGGGTATGGCTACACCTTC. Its translation: CASSEPGGYGYTF. The full variable domain, rest sourced from reference TRBV5-1 and TRBJ1-2, is KAGVTQTPRYLIKTRGQQVTLSCSPISGHRSVSWYQQTPGQGLQFLFEYFSETQRNKGNFPGRFSGRQFSNSRSEMNVSTLELGDSALYLCASSEPGGYGYTFGSGTRLTVV.

This chain uses TRBV5-1 with TRBJ2-7; 10 nucleotides align to TRBD2. From germline, CDR1 is SGHRS and CDR2 YFSETQ. V trimming: 4 bases; J trimming: 1 base; junction bases outside the gene matches: 5. CDR3 size: 15 residues. The CDR3 is CASSRSSGGSYEQYV. The CDR3, as DNA: TGCGCCAGCAGCAGGAGTAGCGGGGGGTCCTACGAGCAGTACGTC.

This clonotype was detected ten times or more. The chain uses TRBV5-1 and TRBJ2-3; D is unresolved. CDR1 is SGHRS and CDR2 is YFSETQ in the germline V gene. V lost 1 base to trimming and J lost 3 bases, with 6 bases between them. This CDR3 comprises 13 residues. The CDR3 region has the DNA TGCGCCAGCAGCTTGCCTACTACAGATACGCAGTATTTT. As protein: CASSLPTTDTQYF. Full variable domain (remainder filled in from reference TRBV5-1 and TRBJ2-3): KAGVTQTPRYLIKTRGQQVTLSCSPISGHRSVSWYQQTPGQGLQFLFEYFSETQRNKGNFPGRFSGRQFSNSRSEMNVSTLELGDSALYLCASSLPTTDTQYFGPGTRLTVL.

This clonotype showed up many times. The V and J genes are TRBV6-2 or TRBV6-3 and TRBJ2-3; D uncertain. The germline V gene has CDR1 MNHEY and CDR2 SVGEGT. The CDR3 totals 16 residues. V was clipped by 0 bases and J by 3 bases, with 13 bases between them. CDR3 residues: CASSYSGLGHTDTQYF. CDR3 DNA: TGTGCCAGCAGTTACTCGGGTCTAGGTCATACAGATACGCAGTATTTT.

The sample holds a few counts of this clonotype. This chain joins TRBV9 and TRBJ2-1; possible D gene TRBD1, 6 bases. Trimming shortened V by 2 bases and J by 8 bases, and 17 bases separated the two germline ends. The CDR3 is 15 amino acids. Germline V gives CDR1 SGDLS, CDR2 YYNGEE. The CDR3 sequence: CASSVTGKTFDEQFF. The CDR3 DNA is TGTGCCAGCAGCGTTACAGGGAAAACTTTCGATGAGCAGTTCTTC.

This clonotype was seen many times. This chain links TRBV27 with TRBJ1-4; no reliable D call. The CDR3 is made up of 14 amino acids. Germline-derived CDR1 and CDR2 are MNHEY and SMNVEV (reference sequence). V was cut by 3 bases and J by 7 bases, with 12 bases left in between. The CDR3 coding sequence is TGTGCCAGCAGTTTTTCCCGCGATCCTGAAAAACTGTTTTTT. Residues: CASSFSRDPEKLFF.

This clonotype occurred many times. This chain uses TRBV12-3 or TRBV12-4 with TRBJ1-5; possible D gene TRBD1, 5 bases. V lost 3 bases, J lost 7 bases, and 10 bases lay in between. The CDR3 has 13 residues. This chain's CDR3 is CASSFSGGQPQHF. DNA of the CDR3: TGTGCCAGCAGTTTTTCCGGGGGACAGCCCCAGCATTTT.

This clonotype was counted only a few times. The rearrangement links TRBV4-2 to TRBJ2-1; TRBD2 aligns across 14 bases. CDR1 LGHNA and CDR2 YNFKEQ come from the germline V gene. The CDR3 is 20 amino acids. Trimming removed 5 bases from V and 0 bases from J; junction bases left unmatched: 12. CDR3 nucleotide sequence: TGTGCCAGCAGCGTACCGGGACTAGCGGGGGTTCCAAGCTCCTACAATGAGCAGTTCTTC. Protein sequence: CASSVPGLAGVPSSYNEQFF.

V is TRBV3-1 and J is TRBJ2-3; D gene uncertain. Between the trimmed V and J ends, which lost 0 bases and 0 bases, there was a span of 13 bases. This CDR3 region has 17 residues. Germline V gene sequence: CDR1 LGHDT, CDR2 YNNKEL (reference sequence). CDR3 amino acids: CASSQDWPGRSTDTQYF. In nucleotides, the CDR3 is TGTGCCAGCAGCCAAGATTGGCCAGGACGGAGCACAGATACGCAGTATTTT.